The next 9 T cell receptor beta chains were all read from a single sample in a study of blood T cells in healthy people across ages. The second PCR ran about 6 to 11 cycles with a sample-barcoded 5' primer and J-beta primers. Each CDR3 protein is one row after TCRdb ran MiXCR on the 5' RACE reads. The sample contains over 1,500,000 distinct CDR3 sequences, roughly 52% of which appear only once. The specimen was blood. The receptors here all came from a woman in her 40s in good health.

The chain is built from TRBV7-2 and TRBJ1-2; no reliable D call. This CDR3 has 15 amino acids. In germline, CDR1 is SGHTA, CDR2 FQGNSA. V lost 1 base, J lost 2 bases, and 11 bases lay in between. CDR3 residues: CASSLDLAINYGYTF. The CDR3 DNA follows: TGTGCCAGCAGCTTAGACCTGGCCATCAACTATGGCTACACCTTC.

In its sample, this clonotype was seen a few times. The chain links TRBV4-1 to TRBJ1-4, with unresolved D. The V gene's germline CDR1 is MGHRA and CDR2 YSYEKL. Trimming removed 1 base from V and 6 bases from J, with 18 bases in between. This CDR3 region has 17 residues. The CDR3 region has the DNA TGCGCCAGCAGCCAAGTCTGGCAGGCCACGAGGGATGAAAAACTGTTTTTT. Amino acid sequence: CASSQVWQATRDEKLFF.

The chain links TRBV5-8 to TRBJ2-3; a weak D match, TRBD1 (5 bases). The V end was cut by 0 bases, the J end by 2 bases, with 13 bases between. From germline, CDR1 is SGHTS and CDR2 YDEGEE. This CDR3 region has 16 residues. The CDR3 sequence is CASSLGIQADTDTQYF. The CDR3 DNA follows: TGTGCCAGCAGCTTGGGTATACAGGCTGACACAGATACGCAGTATTTT.

This clonotype has just a few counts. The V gene is TRBV9, the J gene TRBJ2-1, with unresolved D. Germline CDR1 and CDR2: SGDLS and YYNGEE. CDR3 length: 12 amino acids. The V gene lost 4 bases and the J gene lost 6 bases, with 8 bases spanning the gap. CDR3 residues: CASSTRSNEQFF. The DNA of the CDR3 is TGTGCCAGCAGCACAAGGAGCAATGAGCAGTTCTTC.

The V gene is TRBV29-1, the J gene TRBJ1-6; D is possibly TRBD1 (5 bases). CDR3 length: 12 amino acids. The V gene lost 6 bases and the J gene lost 8 bases, with 11 bases spanning the gap. CDR1 SQVTM and CDR2 ANQGSEA come from the germline V gene. CDR3 sequence: CSVRDGDSPLHF. For the CDR3, the DNA is TGCAGCGTCAGGGACGGGGATTCACCCCTCCACTTT.

This chain connects TRBV6-2 or TRBV6-3 to TRBJ1-2, with D maybe TRBD1 (6 bases). CDR1 and CDR2 from the germline V gene are MNHEY and SVGEGT. V shed 4 bases and J shed 4 bases, with 16 bases lying between them. This CDR3 spans 15 amino acids. This chain's CDR3 is CASSFPGHSSYGYTF. The DNA of the CDR3 is TGTGCCAGCAGTTTCCCGGGACATTCAAGCTATGGCTACACCTTC.

The chain employs TRBV7-9 and TRBJ2-1; 11 bases match TRBD2. V trimming: 6 bases; J trimming: 5 bases; junction bases outside the gene matches: 6. This CDR3 is built from 15 residues. The germline CDR1 and CDR2 sequences are SEHNR and FQNEAQ (reference sequence). The CDR3 region has the DNA TGTGCCAGCAGGCCTAGCGGGGGGTTTGACAATGAGCAGTTCTTC. Its protein product is CASRPSGGFDNEQFF.

The chain joins TRBV10-3 to TRBJ2-5; a possible D gene is TRBD2 (5 bases). Gene TRBJ2-1 matches the end of the DNA better, so the J call may be wrong. The V gene's germline CDR1 is ENHRY and CDR2 SYGVKD. The CDR3 sequence is 14 residues long. The DNA of the CDR3 is TGTGCCATCAGTGAGGAGGGTTCTGAAGAGACCCAGTTCTTC. Amino acid sequence: CAISEEGSEETQFF.

This chain connects TRBV7-9 to TRBJ1-1, with D uncertain. Germline CDR1 SEHNR, CDR2 FQNEAQ (reference sequence). Trimming shortened V by 4 bases and J by 5 bases, and 11 bases separated the two germline ends. The CDR3 contains 13 residues. Here the CDR3 reads CASSWEGGTEAFF. For the CDR3, the DNA is TGTGCCAGCAGCTGGGAGGGAGGGACTGAAGCTTTCTTT.